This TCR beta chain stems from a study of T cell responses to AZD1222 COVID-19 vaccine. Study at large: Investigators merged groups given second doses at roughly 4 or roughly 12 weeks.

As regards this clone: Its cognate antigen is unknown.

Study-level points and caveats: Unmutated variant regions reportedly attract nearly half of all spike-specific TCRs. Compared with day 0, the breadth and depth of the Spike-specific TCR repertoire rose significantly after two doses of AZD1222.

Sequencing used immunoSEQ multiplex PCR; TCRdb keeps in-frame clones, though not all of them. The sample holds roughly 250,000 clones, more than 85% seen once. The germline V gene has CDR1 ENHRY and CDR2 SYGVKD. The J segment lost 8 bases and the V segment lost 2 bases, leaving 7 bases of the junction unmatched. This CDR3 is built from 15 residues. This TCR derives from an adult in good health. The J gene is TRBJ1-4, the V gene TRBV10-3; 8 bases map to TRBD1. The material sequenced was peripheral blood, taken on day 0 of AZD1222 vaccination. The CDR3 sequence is CAISEVGTGQEKLFF. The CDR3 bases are TGTGCCATCAGTGAGGTGGGGACAGGTCAAGAAAAACTGTTTTTT.